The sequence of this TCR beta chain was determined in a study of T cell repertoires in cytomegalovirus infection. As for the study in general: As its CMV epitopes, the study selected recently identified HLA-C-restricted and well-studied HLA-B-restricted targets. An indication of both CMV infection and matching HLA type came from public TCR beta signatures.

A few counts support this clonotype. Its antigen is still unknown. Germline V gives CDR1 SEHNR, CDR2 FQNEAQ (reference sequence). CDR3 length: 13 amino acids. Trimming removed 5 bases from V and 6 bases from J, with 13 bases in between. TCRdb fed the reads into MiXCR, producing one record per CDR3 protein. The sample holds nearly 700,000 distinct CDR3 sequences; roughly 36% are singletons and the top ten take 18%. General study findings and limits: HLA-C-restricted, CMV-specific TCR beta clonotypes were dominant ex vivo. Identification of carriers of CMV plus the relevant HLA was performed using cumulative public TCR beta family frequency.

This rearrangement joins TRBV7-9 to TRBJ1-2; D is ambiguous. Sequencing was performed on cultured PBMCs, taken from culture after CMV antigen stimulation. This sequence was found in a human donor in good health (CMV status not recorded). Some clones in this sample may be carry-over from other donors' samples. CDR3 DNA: TGTGCCAGCAGCCCTCAGGAGGGAAATGGCTACACCTTC. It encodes CASSPQEGNGYTF.